These 18 T cell receptor beta chains originate from one sample sequenced in a study of blood T cell repertoires in COVID-19. Produced via immunoSEQ multiplex PCR; TCRdb's table is partial and in-frame only. The sample shows about 350,000 clones, about 92% of them seen only once. Material: peripheral blood. These TCRs come from an older woman with COVID-19, enrolled during active disease.

V and J are TRBV7-9 and TRBJ2-7; 7 nucleotides match TRBD2. In germline, CDR1 is SEHNR, CDR2 FQNEAQ (reference sequence). Germline trimming cut 1 base from V and 2 bases from J; bases unmatched to any gene: 8. The length of the CDR3 is 16 residues. The CDR3 DNA follows: TGTGCCAGCAGCTTAGGGGGGGGGAACGACCCCTACGAGCAGTACTTC. Translation gives CASSLGGGNDPYEQYF.

This sequence joins TRBV7-2 and TRBJ1-6, with TRBD1 matching over 7 bases. Trimming at V came to 0 bases and at J to 10 bases, leaving 6 bases not matched to a gene. The CDR3 spans 15 residues. The V gene's germline CDR1 is SGHTA and CDR2 FQGNSA. In nucleotides, the CDR3 is TGTGCCAGCAGCTTAGCCCCCCAGGGGGTATCACCCCTCCACTTT. Translation gives CASSLAPQGVSPLHF.

The genes are TRBV5-5 and TRBJ1-1; TRBD1 might be the D (5 bases). The CDR3 sequence is 13 residues long. The ends were cut back, 4 bases at V and 9 bases at J, with 16 bases in the middle. CDR1 SGHKS and CDR2 YYEKEE come from the germline V gene (reference sequence). The CDR3 is CASSHRDLQQAFF. The CDR3 nucleotides are TGTGCCAGCAGCCACCGGGACTTACAGCAAGCTTTCTTT.

The V call is TRBV18, the J call TRBJ1-2, with 10 bases identical to TRBD1. Germline assignment: CDR1 KGHSH and CDR2 LQKENI. This CDR3 has 14 residues. The V segment lost 4 bases and the J segment 3 bases; nucleotides outside the gene matches: 2. The CDR3 DNA reads TGTGCCAGCTCACTCGGGACAGGGGACTATGGCTACACCTTC. Residues: CASSLGTGDYGYTF.

J is TRBJ1-2 and V is TRBV19; maybe TRBD1 (6 bases). V lost 3 bases, J lost 4 bases, and 12 bases lay in between. CDR3 length: 14 amino acids. The germline V gene has CDR1 LNHDA and CDR2 SQIVND (reference sequence). The CDR3 here is CASSISTGPYGYTF. CDR3 sequence (DNA): TGTGCCAGTAGTATCTCTACAGGGCCCTATGGCTACACCTTC.

V usage is TRBV7-9 and J usage is TRBJ2-7; a weak D match, TRBD2 (5 bases). This CDR3 contains 12 residues. V dropped 5 bases and J dropped 2 bases, with 7 bases sitting between them. Germline CDR1 is SEHNR and CDR2 is FQNEAQ (reference sequence). CDR3 DNA: TGTGCCAGCAGCGAGGGAGCCTACGAGCAGTACTTC. Residues: CASSEGAYEQYF. Variable domain in full (rest from reference TRBV7-9 and TRBJ2-7): DTGVSQNPRHKITKRGQNVTFRCDPISEHNRLYWYRQTLGQGPEFLTYFQNEAQLEKSRLLSDRFSAERPKGSFSTLEIQRTEQGDSAMYLCASSEGAYEQYFGPGTRLTVT.

The chain is built from TRBV4-1 and TRBJ1-1; 8 nucleotides align to TRBD1. The CDR3 loop spans 15 amino acids. Germline lookup yields CDR1 MGHRA and CDR2 YSYEKL. The trim removed 6 bases at V and 1 base at J, leaving 7 bases unmatched. CDR3 amino acids: CASRLPGQGNTEAFF. The CDR3 DNA reads TGCGCCAGCAGACTTCCCGGACAGGGGAACACTGAAGCTTTCTTT.

The rearrangement joins TRBV6-1 to TRBJ2-1; 7 nucleotides match TRBD2. Germline V gene sequence: CDR1 MNHNS, CDR2 SASEGT. Unmatched junction bases numbered 9, after V lost 3 bases and J lost 1 base. CDR3 length: 17 residues. The CDR3 region is CASSDGTVRGSYNEQFF. The CDR3 DNA sequence: TGTGCCAGCAGTGATGGTACGGTGCGGGGGTCCTACAATGAGCAGTTCTTC.

This clone was observed a few times. The chain has TRBV27 and TRBJ2-1; TRBD1 agrees at 9 bases. The CDR3 is 16 amino acids. Losses at the gene ends were 2 bases for V and 6 bases for J; bases not matched to a gene: 8. In germline, CDR1 is MNHEY, CDR2 SMNVEV (reference sequence). The DNA for the CDR3 is TGTGCCAGCAGTTTAGTAACGGGACAGGGTCCCAATGAGCAGTTCTTC. Translating it yields CASSLVTGQGPNEQFF.

The V and J genes are TRBV2 and TRBJ1-5; TRBD1 aligns across 10 bases. The V and J ends lost 6 bases and 5 bases, in that order; junction bases with no gene match: 4. Germline values: CDR1 SNHLY, CDR2 FYNNEI. The CDR3 sequence is 14 residues long. The CDR3 region is CASRMDRGDQPQHF. CDR3 in DNA: TGTGCCAGCAGAATGGACAGGGGGGATCAGCCCCAGCATTTT.

V gene TRBV30 combines with J gene TRBJ1-1; 7 bases match TRBD1. This CDR3 region has 12 residues. From germline, CDR1 is GTSNPN and CDR2 SVGIG (reference sequence). The trim removed 2 bases at V and 8 bases at J, leaving 5 bases unmatched. This CDR3 reads CAWSTRTGEAFF. As DNA, the CDR3 is TGTGCCTGGAGTACCCGGACAGGCGAAGCTTTCTTT.

V and J are TRBV25-1 and TRBJ1-4; no firm D call. The CDR3 is 17 residues long. Trimming pared 3 bases from V and 0 bases from J, leaving 14 bases between. CDR1 and CDR2 from the germline V gene are MGHDK and SYGVNS. The DNA for the CDR3 is TGTGCCAGCAGTGACTACGACGGAGTTACAACTAATGAAAAACTGTTTTTT. Encoded protein: CASSDYDGVTTNEKLFF.

This chain joins TRBV28 and TRBJ2-5; D unresolved. Trimming left V 3 bases short and J 5 bases short, with 4 bases between. The germline CDR1 and CDR2 sequences are MDHEN and SYDVKM. The CDR3 has 11 residues. CDR3 residues: CASSFEETQYF. The CDR3 nucleotides read TGTGCCAGCAGTTTTGAGGAGACCCAGTACTTC.

The chain joins TRBV18 to TRBJ2-7, with D perhaps TRBD2 (5 bases). The CDR3 totals 17 residues. The V end lost 4 bases, the J end lost 0 bases, and 19 bases lay between the germline ends. Germline V gene data show CDR1 as KGHSH and CDR2 as LQKENI. DNA of the CDR3: TGTGCCAGCTCACTTGCCTGGACTTCAGTTAGCTCCTACGAGCAGTACTTC. It specifies CASSLAWTSVSSYEQYF.

The gene calls are TRBV10-3 and TRBJ1-6, with D possibly matching TRBD1 (6 bases). The length of the CDR3 is 14 residues. Trimming cost V 7 bases and J 7 bases, with 14 bases left between them. In germline, CDR1 is ENHRY, CDR2 SYGVKD. CDR3 region: CAITRTEKNSPLHF. DNA of the CDR3: TGTGCCATCACCAGGACAGAGAAAAATTCACCCCTCCACTTT.

The chain combines TRBV10-2 with TRBJ1-1, with unresolved D. Germline CDR1 WSHSY, CDR2 SAAADI. V was cut by 8 bases and J by 1 base, with 11 bases left in between. This CDR3 contains 13 residues. The CDR3 is CASGGMGNTEAFF. Here the CDR3 DNA reads TGCGCCAGCGGAGGGATGGGGAACACTGAAGCTTTCTTT.

The rearrangement uses TRBV2 and TRBJ1-2, with D possibly matching TRBD1 (5 bases). Trimming pared 4 bases from V and 1 base from J, leaving 19 bases between. CDR1 and CDR2 (germline): SNHLY, FYNNEI. The CDR3 has 17 residues. CDR3 loop: CASSVGGTAVGNYGYTF. The CDR3 nucleotides are TGTGCCAGCAGTGTCGGGGGGACCGCTGTGGGTAACTATGGCTACACCTTC.

The chain has TRBV28 and TRBJ1-6; no clear D gene. V dropped 6 bases and J dropped 9 bases, with 9 bases sitting between them. The CDR3 length is 12 residues. Germline CDR1 is MDHEN and CDR2 is SYDVKM. CDR3 nucleotides: TGTGCCAGCAGGCCGGGTGGTTCACCCCTCCACTTT. Encoded protein: CASRPGGSPLHF.